This T cell receptor (beta chain) was obtained from a study of T-cell reconstitution after alpha-beta-depleted transplantation in children. Regarding the study as a whole: Some patients owed their high day-60 TCRbeta diversity to surviving recipient T cells and thymic progenitors. Several hundred graft clones that had expanded were reportedly the source of alpha-beta T cells about two months after transplant. By one year post-transplant, T-cell counts and diversity largely arose from T cells that were newly produced.

This clonotype has ten or more counts. Its antigen is not known. Researchers prepared the TCRbeta library using unique molecular identifiers, the study reports. TCRdb re-called the PCR reads with MiXCR, one entry per CDR3 protein. The table lists 550,000 to 600,000 distinct CDR3 sequences, under 30% of them singletons. The sample was PBMCs, mostly from graft donor cells, taken 360 days after TCRalphabeta/CD19-depleted stem cell transplant. The source is a boy under two years old who had a stem cell transplant for acute myeloid leukemia, so the T cells may come from the graft donor.

CDR3: CSASTRGETQYF. In nucleotides, the CDR3 is TGCAGTGCGTCGACTAGAGGGGAGACCCAGTACTTC. This chain uses TRBV20-1 with TRBJ2-5; D is perhaps TRBD2 (6 bases). V was trimmed by 6 bases and J by 5 bases, leaving 13 bases between them. CDR3 size: 12 residues. The germline CDR1 and CDR2 sequences are DFQATT and SNEGSKA (reference sequence).